The 18 T cell receptor beta chains below were found in one sample sequenced in a study of cytomegalovirus exposure and HLA in healthy donors (dated by TCRdb to about 2017). The protocol used for the library was the immunoSEQ multiplex PCR assay. A mixture of 60 forward primers for TCR Vbeta segments and 13 reverse primers for TCR Jbeta segments was used in the multiplex PCR. Here the immuneACCESS table is served through TCRdb, limited to in-frame sequences with V and J called. Missing clones are a known gap in these copies; in checked studies unresolved V genes cover under half, and the rest lacks a known reason. The sample yields roughly 71,000 clones; 70% to 80% were counted once. The top ten clones comprise 2.5% to 3.5% of the sample. Input material: PBMCs. All receptors come from a girl aged 5-17 years in good health and CMV-seropositive.

The chain links TRBV7-9 to TRBJ2-4, with D hard to call. Trimming removed 3 bases from V and 5 bases from J, with 11 bases in between. There are 14 residues in the CDR3. CDR1 and CDR2 from the germline V gene are SEHNR and FQNEAQ (reference sequence). The CDR3 bases are TGTGCCAGCAGCTTTTGGCCTAGTGAAAACATTCAGTACTTC. Its protein is CASSFWPSENIQYF.

The chain combines TRBV6-1 with TRBJ2-1, with a possible D match to TRBD2 (6 bases). CDR3 length: 15 residues. V lost 2 bases and J lost 4, with 12 bases in between. CDR1 and CDR2 (germline): MNHNS, SASEGT. CDR3 DNA sequence: TGTGCCAGCAGTGAAAAAGACGGGAGTTACAATGAGCAGTTCTTC. Protein sequence: CASSEKDGSYNEQFF.

This sequence joins TRBV5-1 and TRBJ2-4, with 7 bases lining up with TRBD1. This CDR3 is 18 amino acids long. V shed 1 base, J shed 0 bases, and the junction held 10 bases outside the gene matches. Germline V gives CDR1 SGHRS, CDR2 YFSETQ. DNA for the CDR3: TGCGCCAGCAGCTTGCCAGGGGACAGTTCTTTAGCCAAAAACATTCAGTACTTC. Its protein product is CASSLPGDSSLAKNIQYF.

The CDR3 is CASSFTGGESEKLFF. CDR3 bases: TGTGCCAGCAGCTTTACAGGGGGCGAGAGTGAAAAACTGTTTTTT. The J gene is TRBJ1-4, the V gene TRBV7-9, with 9 bases fitting TRBD1. Germline V gene data show CDR1 as SEHNR and CDR2 as FQNEAQ (reference sequence). Trimming removed 3 bases from V and 7 bases from J; junction bases left unmatched: 6. The CDR3 loop spans 15 amino acids. Full variable domain (missing parts from reference TRBV7-9 and TRBJ1-4): DTGVSQNPRHKITKRGQNVTFRCDPISEHNRLYWYRQTLGQGPEFLTYFQNEAQLEKSRLLSDRFSAERPKGSFSTLEIQRTEQGDSAMYLCASSFTGGESEKLFFGSGTQLSVL.

The chain has TRBV21-1 and TRBJ2-1; the table calls TRBD2, which could not be checked here. TRBV21-1 is a pseudogene locus. This CDR3 spans 14 amino acids. The CDR3 DNA reads TGTGCCAGCCCGCTAGCGGGGTCTTGGAATGAGCAGTTCTTC. Its protein is CASPLAGSWNEQFF.

The rearrangement links TRBV28 to TRBJ1-4; D remains unclear. In germline, CDR1 is MDHEN, CDR2 SYDVKM. V was shortened by 6 bases and J by 6 bases, with 8 bases between the two germline ends. CDR3 size: 12 residues. CDR3 sequence (DNA): TGTGCCAGCAGCCAGGTCGATGAAAAACTGTTTTTT. Translated, it gives CASSQVDEKLFF. The whole variable domain, filled in from reference TRBV28 and TRBJ1-4, reads DVKVTQSSRYLVKRTGEKVFLECVQDMDHENMFWYRQDPGLGLRLIYFSYDVKMKEKGDIPEGYSVSREKKERFSLILESASTNQTSMYLCASSQVDEKLFFGSGTQLSVL.

This clone was seen only a few times. The chain recombines TRBV6-4 with TRBJ2-3; 8 positions agree with TRBD2. J lost 2 bases, V lost 5 bases, and 3 bases had no gene match. The V gene's germline CDR1 is MRHNA and CDR2 SNTAGT. CDR3 length: 14 residues. The CDR3, as DNA: TGTGCCAGCAGTTATAGCGGGGTCACAGATACGCAGTATTTT. It is translated as CASSYSGVTDTQYF.

The sample holds a few counts of this clone. The chain employs TRBV7-9 and TRBJ1-1, with TRBD1 matching 7 bases. This CDR3 is 13 amino acids long. Germline CDR1 reads SEHNR; CDR2 reads FQNEAQ (reference sequence). With V trimmed by 4 bases and J by 4 bases, 3 bases remained unmatched. The CDR3 region is CASSYSGGTEAFF. CDR3 nucleotide sequence: TGTGCCAGCAGCTACTCAGGGGGCACTGAAGCTTTCTTT. Full variable domain (outside the CDR3, taken from reference TRBV7-9 and TRBJ1-1): DTGVSQNPRHKITKRGQNVTFRCDPISEHNRLYWYRQTLGQGPEFLTYFQNEAQLEKSRLLSDRFSAERPKGSFSTLEIQRTEQGDSAMYLCASSYSGGTEAFFGQGTRLTVV.

The chain combines TRBV13 with TRBJ2-7; the D gene is possibly TRBD2 (5 bases). V shed 4 bases and J shed 1 base, with 14 bases lying between them. From germline, CDR1 is PRHDT and CDR2 FYEKMQ (reference sequence). The CDR3 loop spans 15 amino acids. CDR3 in amino acids: CASSSRWERSYEQYF. DNA of the CDR3: TGTGCCAGCAGCTCTAGGTGGGAGCGATCCTACGAGCAGTACTTC.

The chain links TRBV27 to TRBJ1-2; TRBD1 might be the D (5 bases). Germline loops: CDR1 MNHEY, CDR2 SMNVEV (reference sequence). Trimming took off 4 bases at V and 8 bases at J, with 11 bases between the two ends. The CDR3 sequence is 12 residues long. In nucleotides, the CDR3 is TGTGCCAGCAGTTCCGGACATTTGGGCTACACCTTC. This codes for CASSSGHLGYTF.

The gene calls are TRBV6-5 and TRBJ2-7; D ambiguous. Germline V lookup: CDR1 MNHEY, CDR2 SVGAGI. The V gene lost 5 bases and the J gene lost 3 bases, with 11 bases spanning the gap. The CDR3 has 13 amino acids. The CDR3 here is CASSPPGIYEQYF. The CDR3, as DNA: TGTGCCAGCAGTCCGCCTGGCATCTACGAGCAGTACTTC.

Regarding this clone: The CDR3 carries no conserved terminal phenylalanine or tryptophan, so it likely arises from a read error. This chain uses TRBV30 with TRBJ2-4; 9 nucleotides line up with TRBD1. J gave up 13 bases and V 1 base, and 5 bases lay outside the gene matches. The CDR3 sequence is 12 residues long. Germline V gene sequence: CDR1 GTSNPN, CDR2 SVGIG (reference sequence). The CDR3 loop reads CAWSATGGTQYV. In DNA form, the CDR3 reads TGTGCCTGGAGTGCGACAGGGGGGACGCAGTACGTC.

The chain carries TRBV28 and TRBJ1-2; 7 positions agree with TRBD1. The CDR3 consists of 15 residues. J gave up 2 bases and V 5 bases, and 8 bases lay outside the gene matches. Germline V gene data show CDR1 as MDHEN and CDR2 as SYDVKM. CDR3 in amino acids: CASSLVTTGNYGYTF. For the CDR3, the DNA is TGTGCCAGCAGTCTAGTTACGACAGGGAACTATGGCTACACCTTC.

As DNA, the CDR3 is TGTGCCAGCTCACCACGAGGGCAGGGGGCCCTCAATCAGCCCCAGCATTTT. It specifies CASSPRGQGALNQPQHF. The chain uses TRBV18 and TRBJ1-5; 8 positions match TRBD1. With 1 base clipped from V and 3 bases from J, the junction kept 8 bases outside the gene matches. Germline V gene data show CDR1 as KGHSH and CDR2 as LQKENI. This CDR3 contains 17 residues.

This chain uses TRBV27 with TRBJ1-1, with D hard to call. This CDR3 is 14 amino acids long. V gave up 5 bases and J gave up 4 bases, with 14 bases separating them. Germline V gene sequence: CDR1 MNHEY, CDR2 SMNVEV (reference sequence). Here the CDR3 DNA reads TGTGCCAGCAGTAAGACAAGAAACCCCACTGAAGCTTTCTTT. As protein: CASSKTRNPTEAFF.

This clone was seen a handful of times. This chain connects TRBV6-6 to TRBJ1-2, with a possible D match to TRBD1 (5 bases). This CDR3 comprises 15 residues. Germline V lookup: CDR1 MNHNY, CDR2 SVGAGI (reference sequence). V lost 0 bases and J lost 0, with 8 bases in between. Here the CDR3 reads CASSYSDRPNYGYTF. The CDR3 region has the DNA TGTGCCAGCAGTTACTCAGACAGACCTAACTATGGCTACACCTTC.

As concerns this clone: The sample carries other DNA sequences with the same CDR3. The chain employs TRBV28 and TRBJ2-5, with D hard to call. Deletions cut 1 base from V and 1 base from J, with 4 bases between. Per the germline V gene, CDR1 is MDHEN and CDR2 is SYDVKM. CDR3 length: 13 residues. The CDR3 is CASSLSGQETQYF. The CDR3 DNA follows: TGTGCCAGCAGTTTATCCGGCCAAGAGACCCAGTACTTC. The full variable domain, its missing parts supplied by reference TRBV28 and TRBJ2-5, is DVKVTQSSRYLVKRTGEKVFLECVQDMDHENMFWYRQDPGLGLRLIYFSYDVKMKEKGDIPEGYSVSREKKERFSLILESASTNQTSMYLCASSLSGQETQYFGPGTRLLVL.

This clone was seen only a few times. The genes are TRBV6-6 and TRBJ2-7; 9 positions match TRBD1. The CDR3 is 13 amino acids. Germline-derived CDR1 and CDR2 are MNHNY and SVGAGI (reference sequence). Losses at the gene ends were 7 bases for V and 2 bases for J; bases not matched to a gene: 3. In DNA form, the CDR3 reads TGTGCCAGCAACAACAGGGGGCCCTACGAGCAGTACTTC. It translates to CASNNRGPYEQYF.